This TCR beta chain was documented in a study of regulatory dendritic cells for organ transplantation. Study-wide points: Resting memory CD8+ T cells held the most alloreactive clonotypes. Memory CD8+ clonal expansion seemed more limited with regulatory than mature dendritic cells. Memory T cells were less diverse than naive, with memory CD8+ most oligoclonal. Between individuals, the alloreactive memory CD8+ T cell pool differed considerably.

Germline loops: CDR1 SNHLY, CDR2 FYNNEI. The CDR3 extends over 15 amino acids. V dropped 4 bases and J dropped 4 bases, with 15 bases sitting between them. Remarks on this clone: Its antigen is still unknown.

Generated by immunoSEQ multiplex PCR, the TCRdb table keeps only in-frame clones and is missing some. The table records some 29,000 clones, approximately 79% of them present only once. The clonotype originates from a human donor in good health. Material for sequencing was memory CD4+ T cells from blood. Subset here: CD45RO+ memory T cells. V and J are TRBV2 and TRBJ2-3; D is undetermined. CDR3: CASSGLALESDTQYF. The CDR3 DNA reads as TGTGCCAGCAGTGGCCTCGCTCTAGAGTCAGATACGCAGTATTTT.